A single sample gave rise to the 10 T cell receptor beta chains below, sequenced in a study of T cell responses to AZD1222 COVID-19 vaccine. Profiling relied on immunoSEQ multiplex PCR, and the TCRdb table lists in-frame clones only, not all of them. Counted here are 35,000 to 50,000 clones, around 80% occurring once; the ten biggest clones make up less than 25%. The sequencing used peripheral blood, collected 28 days after the second dose of the MenACWY control vaccine. The receptors stem from an adult who received the MenACWY meningococcal vaccine as a control.

This sequence joins TRBV5-1 and TRBJ2-5; 7 nucleotides line up with TRBD2. The CDR3 consists of 14 residues. Germline CDR1 SGHRS, CDR2 YFSETQ. Unmatched junction bases numbered 6, after V lost 5 bases and J lost 2 bases. The chain's CDR3 is CASRPAGFQETQYF. CDR3 nucleotide sequence: TGCGCCAGCAGACCAGCGGGGTTTCAAGAGACCCAGTACTTC.

The chain combines TRBV24-1 with TRBJ2-2, with no clear D. The germline V gene encodes CDR1 KGHDR and CDR2 SFDVKD. V lost 9 bases and J 5 bases, leaving 9 bases between the germline ends. This CDR3 region has 12 residues. The CDR3 sequence: CATLGQTGELFF. The CDR3 DNA reads as TGTGCCACCTTGGGCCAGACCGGGGAGCTGTTTTTT.

The chain couples TRBV6-5 to TRBJ2-7; no clear D. Trimming removed 2 bases from V and 6 bases from J, with 11 bases in between. Germline CDR1 reads MNHEY; CDR2 reads SVGAGI. CDR3 length equals 13 residues. The CDR3 sequence is CASSYVPTGEQYF. The CDR3 DNA follows: TGTGCCAGCAGTTACGTTCCTACGGGCGAGCAGTACTTC.

In its sample, this clone was seen many times. The V and J genes are TRBV5-1 and TRBJ2-7; D not certain. The CDR3 has 14 amino acids. The germline gives CDR1 SGHRS, CDR2 YFSETQ. Trimming took off 1 base at V and 2 bases at J, with 10 bases between the two ends. CDR3 coding DNA: TGCGCCAGCAGCTTGTCCTCTACTACCTACGAGCAGTACTTC. It is translated as CASSLSSTTYEQYF. The full variable domain, rest sourced from reference TRBV5-1 and TRBJ2-7, is KAGVTQTPRYLIKTRGQQVTLSCSPISGHRSVSWYQQTPGQGLQFLFEYFSETQRNKGNFPGRFSGRQFSNSRSEMNVSTLELGDSALYLCASSLSSTTYEQYFGPGTRLTVT.

This chain links TRBV5-4 with TRBJ1-2, with D possibly TRBD1 on 5 matching bases. Germline V gene sequence: CDR1 SGHNT, CDR2 YYREEE (reference sequence). V gave up 4 bases and J gave up 5 bases, with 12 bases separating them. There are 13 residues in the CDR3. The CDR3 sequence is CASSGGGGYGYTF. Here the CDR3 DNA reads TGTGCCAGCAGCGGAGGCGGGGGGTATGGCTACACCTTC. The complete variable domain, with remaining parts taken from reference TRBV5-4 and TRBJ1-2, reads ETGVTQSPTHLIKTRGQQVTLRCSSQSGHNTVSWYQQALGQGPQFIFQYYREEENGRGNFPPRFSGLQFPNYSSELNVNALELDDSALYLCASSGGGGYGYTFGSGTRLTVV.

The rearrangement joins TRBV10-1 to TRBJ2-3; D remains unclear. The CDR3 contains 12 residues. V lost 2 bases, J lost 0 bases, and 0 bases lay in between. In germline, CDR1 is WNHNN, CDR2 SYGVQD (reference sequence). The DNA of the CDR3 is TGCGCCAGCAGTGAGAGCACAGATACGCAGTATTTT. Translation: CASSESTDTQYF.

The J gene is TRBJ1-3, the V gene TRBV18; D unclear. V lost 3 bases and J lost 0, with 9 bases in between. CDR3 length: 15 residues. Germline CDR1 and CDR2: KGHSH and LQKENI. The CDR3 here is CASSPGESSGNTIYF. The CDR3 region has the DNA TGTGCCAGCTCACCGGGAGAGAGCTCTGGAAACACCATATATTTT. Using reference TRBV18 and TRBJ1-3 for the parts outside the CDR3, the full variable domain is NAGVMQNPRHLVRRRGQEARLRCSPMKGHSHVYWYRQLPEEGLKFMVYLQKENIIDESGMPKERFSAEFPKEGPSILRIQQVVRGDSAAYFCASSPGESSGNTIYFGEGSWLTVV.

In this sample, this clone turned up once. The chain has TRBV7-8 and TRBJ1-1; D is possibly TRBD1 (6 bases). This CDR3 is 17 amino acids long. The V gene's germline CDR1 is SGHVS and CDR2 FQNEAQ. Trimming took off 2 bases at V and 1 base at J, with 17 bases between the two ends. This CDR3 is CASSLPPWGRWNTEAFF. CDR3 in DNA: TGTGCCAGCAGCTTACCACCGTGGGGGCGATGGAACACTGAAGCTTTCTTT.

This clone was recorded once. V usage is TRBV4-1 and J usage is TRBJ2-7; possibly TRBD1 for D (5 bases). This CDR3 is built from 15 residues. Germline-derived CDR1 and CDR2 are MGHRA and YSYEKL. Trimming took 1 base from V and 3 from J, leaving 13 bases between them. The CDR3 loop reads CASSQGREALYEQYF. CDR3 sequence (DNA): TGCGCCAGCAGCCAAGGCAGGGAAGCCCTCTACGAGCAGTACTTC.

The V and J genes are TRBV5-4 and TRBJ2-7; 7 bases map to TRBD1. Germline V gene data show CDR1 as SGHNT and CDR2 as YYREEE (reference sequence). The CDR3 has 15 residues. The trim removed 4 bases at V and 6 bases at J, leaving 13 bases unmatched. CDR3 sequence (DNA): TGTGCCAGCAGCAGGACAGGTTTGGAGTTGGTCGAGCAGTACTTC. Translated, it gives CASSRTGLELVEQYF.